Following are 28 T cell receptor beta chains from one sample sequenced in a study of cytomegalovirus exposure and HLA in healthy donors. Generated by immunoSEQ multiplex PCR, the TCRdb table keeps only in-frame clones and is missing some. Here the sample spans around 300,000 clones, about 90% being singletons. The sample comprised PBMCs. These receptors came from a woman in her twenties or thirties in good health and CMV-seropositive.

The chain links TRBV13 to TRBJ2-7; TRBD2 is a possible D gene (5 bases). Germline CDR1 is PRHDT and CDR2 is FYEKMQ (reference sequence). V shed 5 bases and J shed 5 bases, with 10 bases lying between them. This CDR3 comprises 12 residues. The CDR3 nucleotides are TGTGCCAGCAGCCGATCTAGCAACGAGCAGTACTTC. It is translated as CASSRSSNEQYF.

This chain joins TRBV9 and TRBJ2-1; D possibly corresponds to TRBD1 (5 bases). The CDR3 runs to 14 residues. V lost 1 base and J lost 0, with 5 bases in between. Per the germline V gene, CDR1 is SGDLS and CDR2 is YYNGEE. CDR3 region: CASSVTGSYNEQFF. CDR3 DNA: TGTGCCAGCAGCGTAACAGGCTCCTACAATGAGCAGTTCTTC.

V is TRBV27 and J is TRBJ2-7, with D unclear. CDR3 length: 13 amino acids. Germline loops: CDR1 MNHEY, CDR2 SMNVEV (reference sequence). The V end lost 4 bases, the J end lost 5 bases, and 12 bases lay between the germline ends. The CDR3 region has the DNA TGTGCCAGCAGTTCTGGGGTACTCGACGAGCAGTACTTC. This sequence encodes CASSSGVLDEQYF.

J is TRBJ2-3 and V is TRBV27; no clear D. The CDR3 extends over 12 amino acids. With 5 bases removed from V and 1 base from J, the gap between germline ends came to 4 bases. Germline V gene sequence: CDR1 MNHEY, CDR2 SMNVEV (reference sequence). The CDR3, as DNA: TGTGCCAGCAGTACTGGCACAGATACGCAGTATTTT. Residues: CASSTGTDTQYF.

V and J are TRBV7-9 and TRBJ1-1; 11 bases map to TRBD1. The V gene end was trimmed by 5 bases and the J gene end by 8 bases; junction bases not matched to a gene: 10. The CDR3 consists of 15 residues. Looked up from germline, CDR1 is SEHNR and CDR2 is FQNEAQ (reference sequence). The CDR3 sequence is CASSLTGTGGVEAFF. The CDR3 coding sequence is TGTGCCAGCAGCCTCACCGGGACAGGGGGGGTGGAAGCTTTCTTT.

The chain has TRBV2 and TRBJ1-2; 7 positions agree with TRBD1. The CDR3 consists of 13 residues. Looked up from germline, CDR1 is SNHLY and CDR2 is FYNNEI. V was clipped by 10 bases and J by 1 base; unmatched bases: 6. In nucleotides, the CDR3 is TGTGCCATCAGACAGGGCAATAACTATGGCTACACCTTC. Amino acids: CAIRQGNNYGYTF.

This chain uses TRBV28 with TRBJ2-7; D is undetermined. V lost 6 bases to trimming and J lost 2 bases, with 5 bases between them. There are 11 residues in the CDR3. From germline, CDR1 is MDHEN and CDR2 SYDVKM. CDR3 bases: TGTGCCAGCAGAACGGCCTACGAGCAGTACTTC. It translates to CASRTAYEQYF.

This clone was seen only once. The J gene is TRBJ1-1, the V gene TRBV30; D not certain. This CDR3 has 13 residues. V was shortened by 2 bases and J by 5 bases, with 12 bases between the two germline ends. Looked up from germline, CDR1 is GTSNPN and CDR2 is SVGIG (reference sequence). For the CDR3, the DNA is TGTGCCTGGAGTCCCTCCGGGCTTACTGAAGCTTTCTTT. Translation: CAWSPSGLTEAFF.

This clone came up once. The V and J genes are TRBV9 and TRBJ2-7; perhaps TRBD1 as D (6 bases). This CDR3 comprises 15 residues. Deletions cut 4 bases from V and 2 bases from J, with 16 bases between. CDR1 is SGDLS, CDR2 YYNGEE, per germline. The CDR3 region is CASSQSWGPTYEQYF. As DNA, the CDR3 is TGTGCCAGCAGCCAATCGTGGGGGCCCACCTACGAGCAGTACTTC.

The chain recombines TRBV29-1 with TRBJ2-3; 7 bases map to TRBD1. V was clipped by 6 bases and J by 0 bases; unmatched bases: 9. Germline V gives CDR1 SQVTM, CDR2 ANQGSEA. The CDR3 consists of 15 residues. CDR3 sequence reads: CSVNPGQLSTDTQYF. For the CDR3, the DNA is TGCAGCGTGAACCCGGGACAGCTCAGCACAGATACGCAGTATTTT.

V is TRBV19 and J is TRBJ2-3; weak D call: TRBD1 (5 bases). Germline-derived CDR1 and CDR2 are LNHDA and SQIVND (reference sequence). The CDR3 extends over 13 amino acids. V lost 5 bases and J 2 bases, leaving 8 bases between the germline ends. This chain's CDR3 is CASSPGHTDTQYF. The CDR3 DNA reads as TGTGCCAGTAGTCCAGGACACACAGATACGCAGTATTTT. Drawing the rest from reference TRBV19 and TRBJ2-3, the complete variable domain is DGGITQSPKYLFRKEGQNVTLSCEQNLNHDAMYWYRQDPGQGLRLIYYSQIVNDFQKGDIAEGYSVSREKKESFPLTVTSAQKNPTAFYLCASSPGHTDTQYFGPGTRLTVL.

This chain uses TRBV5-1 with TRBJ1-3; perhaps TRBD1 as D (6 bases). V lost 3 bases to trimming and J lost 3 bases, with 13 bases between them. CDR1 is SGHRS and CDR2 is YFSETQ in the germline V gene. The CDR3 runs to 15 residues. This CDR3 is CASSSIQGDGNTIYF. The DNA for the CDR3 is TGCGCCAGCAGCTCCATACAGGGTGATGGAAACACCATATATTTT.

The chain carries TRBV27 and TRBJ2-1; D possibly corresponds to TRBD1 (5 bases). Trimming pared 3 bases from V and 0 bases from J, leaving 12 bases between. Germline CDR1 MNHEY, CDR2 SMNVEV (reference sequence). CDR3 length: 16 residues. The CDR3 here is CASSFQGGSSYNEQFF. CDR3 DNA sequence: TGTGCCAGCAGTTTTCAGGGCGGTAGCTCCTACAATGAGCAGTTCTTC.

The V and J genes are TRBV28 and TRBJ2-1, with TRBD1 matching over 8 bases. V dropped 6 bases and J dropped 4; count of bases not matched to a gene: 8. CDR1 MDHEN and CDR2 SYDVKM come from the germline V gene. The CDR3 totals 15 residues. This chain's CDR3 is CASRGFGTGYNEQFF. As DNA, the CDR3 is TGTGCCAGCAGGGGGTTCGGGACAGGTTACAATGAGCAGTTCTTC.

The chain is built from TRBV30 and TRBJ2-7; D uncertain. The germline V gene encodes CDR1 GTSNPN and CDR2 SVGIG (reference sequence). This CDR3 has 13 amino acids. The V end was cut by 4 bases, the J end by 2 bases, with 12 bases between. This CDR3 reads CAWIGPLAYEQYF. The CDR3, as DNA: TGTGCCTGGATCGGGCCCCTCGCCTACGAGCAGTACTTC.

The V call is TRBV5-8, the J call TRBJ1-1, with D tentatively TRBD1 (5 bases). V was shortened by 4 bases and J by 0 bases, with 10 bases between the two germline ends. Germline CDR1 reads SGHTS; CDR2 reads YDEGEE. CDR3 size: 14 residues. The CDR3 region has the DNA TGTGCCAGCAGCCAGGGAGCATTGAACACTGAAGCTTTCTTT. This gives the protein CASSQGALNTEAFF.

The CDR3 DNA reads TGCGCCAGCAGCTTGGGCTCCCTCACAGGGTCCTACAATGAGCAGTTCTTC. Amino acids: CASSLGSLTGSYNEQFF. This chain connects TRBV5-1 to TRBJ2-1; possibly TRBD1 for D (6 bases). V was pared by 0 bases and J by 1 base, with 14 bases between. The CDR3 contains 17 residues. Germline lookup yields CDR1 SGHRS and CDR2 YFSETQ. Full variable domain (missing parts from reference TRBV5-1 and TRBJ2-1): KAGVTQTPRYLIKTRGQQVTLSCSPISGHRSVSWYQQTPGQGLQFLFEYFSETQRNKGNFPGRFSGRQFSNSRSEMNVSTLELGDSALYLCASSLGSLTGSYNEQFFGPGTRLTVL.

The V and J genes are TRBV15 and TRBJ2-5; D ambiguous. There are 15 residues in the CDR3. Between the trimmed V and J ends, which lost 0 bases and 5 bases, there was a span of 13 bases. Germline loops: CDR1 LNHNV, CDR2 YYDKDF (reference sequence). The chain's CDR3 is CATSRDFWGWETQYF. The CDR3 bases are TGTGCCACCAGCAGAGATTTTTGGGGATGGGAGACCCAGTACTTC. Full variable domain (remainder filled in from reference TRBV15 and TRBJ2-5): DAMVIQNPRYQVTQFGKPVTLSCSQTLNHNVMYWYQQKSSQAPKLLFHYYDKDFNNEADTPDNFQSRRPNTSFCFLDIRSPGLGDTAMYLCATSRDFWGWETQYFGPGTRLLVL.

The V and J genes are TRBV6-6 and TRBJ1-5; D is uncertain. CDR3 length: 12 residues. Germline lookup yields CDR1 MNHNY and CDR2 SVGAGI (reference sequence). V lost 11 bases to trimming and J lost 0 bases, with 8 bases between them. In nucleotides, the CDR3 is TGTGCCCGACGGTTTAGCAATCAGCCCCAGCATTTT. Amino acids: CARRFSNQPQHF.

This chain connects TRBV5-6 to TRBJ2-4, with D possibly being TRBD1 or TRBD2 (5 bases each). Germline V gene lookup returns CDR1 SGHDT and CDR2 YYEEEE. The germline V and J ends were trimmed by 4 bases and 6 bases, with 11 bases remaining between them. CDR3 size: 13 residues. The CDR3, as DNA: TGTGCCAGCAGCGAGGGACCGGGAAACATTCAGTACTTC. Translating gives CASSEGPGNIQYF.

This chain uses TRBV30 with TRBJ2-1, with 8 positions matching TRBD2. This CDR3 has 15 residues. Per the germline V gene, CDR1 is GTSNPN and CDR2 is SVGIG (reference sequence). After removal of 2 bases from V and 3 bases from J, the junction contained 6 bases not matched to a gene. The CDR3 sequence is CAWSLSGRVYNEQFF. CDR3 nucleotide sequence: TGTGCCTGGAGTCTCAGCGGGAGAGTCTACAATGAGCAGTTCTTC.

This clone was counted only a few times. V gene TRBV13 combines with J gene TRBJ1-2, with D uncertain. Germline V gives CDR1 PRHDT, CDR2 FYEKMQ (reference sequence). The CDR3 extends over 14 amino acids. V lost 4 bases, J lost 4 bases, and 13 bases lay in between. CDR3 coding DNA: TGTGCCAGCAGCTCGCAGTCGTCGGCCTATGGCTACACCTTC. The encoded protein is CASSSQSSAYGYTF.

The chain carries TRBV4-1 and TRBJ1-5; D is ambiguous. Trimming stripped 1 base from V and 0 bases from J, with 7 bases between. The germline gives CDR1 MGHRA, CDR2 YSYEKL. This CDR3 contains 15 residues. CDR3 amino acids: CASSQAAVSNQPQHF. The CDR3 nucleotides read TGCGCCAGCAGCCAAGCTGCTGTTAGCAATCAGCCCCAGCATTTT.

The table lists this clone with a count of one. V is TRBV27 and J is TRBJ1-1, with D perhaps matching TRBD1 (6 bases). With 2 bases removed from V and 11 bases from J, the gap between germline ends came to 21 bases. The CDR3 spans 15 residues. Per the germline V gene, CDR1 is MNHEY and CDR2 is SMNVEV (reference sequence). DNA for the CDR3: TGTGCCAGCAGTTTAGATTGGGGATTACAGGGCCGCGCTTTCTTT. Translated: CASSLDWGLQGRAFF.

This chain uses TRBV4-3 with TRBJ2-1; unclear D gene. Trimming took 0 bases from V and 9 from J, leaving 9 bases between them. CDR1 LGHNA and CDR2 YSLEER come from the germline V gene. The CDR3 length is 13 residues. This CDR3 is CASSQDGHSEQFF. The DNA of the CDR3 is TGCGCCAGCAGCCAAGACGGCCATAGTGAGCAGTTCTTC.

The J gene is TRBJ1-1, the V gene TRBV18; D is undetermined. Germline CDR1 KGHSH, CDR2 LQKENI. The germline V and J ends were trimmed by 3 bases and 3 bases, with 8 bases remaining between them. The CDR3 has 13 amino acids. The DNA of the CDR3 is TGTGCCAGCTCACCGGACGGTTACACTGAAGCTTTCTTT. Translated: CASSPDGYTEAFF.

This clone is a singleton in its sample. This sample also contains other DNA sequences that code for the same CDR3. V usage is TRBV18 and J usage is TRBJ2-7; D call uncertain. Trimming left V 0 bases short and J 4 bases short, with 7 bases between. Germline values: CDR1 KGHSH, CDR2 LQKENI. The CDR3 is 13 residues long. This CDR3 is CASSPPGTYEQYF. The CDR3 coding sequence is TGTGCCAGCTCACCACCGGGCACGTACGAGCAGTACTTC.

This chain connects TRBV7-8 to TRBJ1-1, with D hard to call. CDR1 is SGHVS, CDR2 FQNEAQ, per germline. V lost 0 bases to trimming and J lost 1 base, with 3 bases between them. This CDR3 has 13 residues. This CDR3 is CASSLAKNTEAFF. CDR3 DNA: TGTGCCAGCAGCTTAGCAAAGAACACTGAAGCTTTCTTT.